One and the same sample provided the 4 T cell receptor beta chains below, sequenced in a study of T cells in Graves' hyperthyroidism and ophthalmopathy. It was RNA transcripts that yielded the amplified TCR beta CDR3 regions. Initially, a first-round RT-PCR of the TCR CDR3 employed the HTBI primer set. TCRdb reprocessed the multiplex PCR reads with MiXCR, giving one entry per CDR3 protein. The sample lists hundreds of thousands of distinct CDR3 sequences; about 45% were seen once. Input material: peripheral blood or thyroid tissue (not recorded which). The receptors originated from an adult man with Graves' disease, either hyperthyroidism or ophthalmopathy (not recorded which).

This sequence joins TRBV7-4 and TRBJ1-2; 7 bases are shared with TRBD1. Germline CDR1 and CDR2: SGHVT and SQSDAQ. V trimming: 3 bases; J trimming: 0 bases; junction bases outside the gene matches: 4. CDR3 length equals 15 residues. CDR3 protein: CASSFEGTANYGYTF. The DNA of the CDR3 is TGTGCCAGCAGCTTTGAGGGGACAGCTAACTATGGCTACACCTTC.

CDR3 nucleotide sequence: TGCGCCAGCAGCCCTCGACAGGGGACGAATCAGCCCCAGCATTTT. This gives the protein CASSPRQGTNQPQHF. J is TRBJ1-5 and V is TRBV4-3; the match to TRBD1 covers 8 bases. The germline CDR1 and CDR2 sequences are LGHNA and YSLEER. CDR3 length equals 15 residues. Trimming took 4 bases from V and 4 from J; bases not matched to a gene: 6.

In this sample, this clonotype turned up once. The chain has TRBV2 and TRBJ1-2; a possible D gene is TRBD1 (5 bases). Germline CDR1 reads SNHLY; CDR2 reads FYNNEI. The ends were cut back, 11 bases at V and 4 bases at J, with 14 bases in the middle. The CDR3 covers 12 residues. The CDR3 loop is CAWSSGSYGYTF. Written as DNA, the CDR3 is TGTGCCTGGAGTTCAGGGAGCTATGGCTACACCTTC.

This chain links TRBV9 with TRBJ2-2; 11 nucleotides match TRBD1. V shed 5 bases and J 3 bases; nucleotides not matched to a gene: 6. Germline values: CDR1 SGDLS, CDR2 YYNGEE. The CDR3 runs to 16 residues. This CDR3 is CASSKWTGGDTGELFF. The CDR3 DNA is TGTGCCAGCAGTAAATGGACAGGGGGCGACACCGGGGAGCTGTTTTTT.